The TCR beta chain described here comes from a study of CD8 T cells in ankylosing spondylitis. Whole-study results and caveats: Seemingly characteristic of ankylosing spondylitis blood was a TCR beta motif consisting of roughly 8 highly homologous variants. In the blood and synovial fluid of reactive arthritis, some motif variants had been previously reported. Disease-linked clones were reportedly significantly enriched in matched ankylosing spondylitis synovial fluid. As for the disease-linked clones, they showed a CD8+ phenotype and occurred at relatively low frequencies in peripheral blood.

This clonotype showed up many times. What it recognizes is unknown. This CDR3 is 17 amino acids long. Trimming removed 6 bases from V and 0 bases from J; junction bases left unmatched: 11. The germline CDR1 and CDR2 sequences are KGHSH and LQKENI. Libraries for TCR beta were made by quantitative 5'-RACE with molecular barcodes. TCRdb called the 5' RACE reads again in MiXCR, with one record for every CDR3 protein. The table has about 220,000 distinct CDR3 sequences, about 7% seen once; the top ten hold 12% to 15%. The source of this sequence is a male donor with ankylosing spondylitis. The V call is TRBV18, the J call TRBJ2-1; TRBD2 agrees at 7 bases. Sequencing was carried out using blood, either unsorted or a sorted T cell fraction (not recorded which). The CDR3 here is CASSLTGGLSSYNEQFF. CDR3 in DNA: TGTGCCAGCTCCCTTACGGGGGGATTGAGCTCCTACAATGAGCAGTTCTTC.